This record concerns one T cell receptor beta chain sequence. What it recognizes is unknown. Each CDR3 protein gets one entry after TCRdb re-called the RT-PCR reads with MiXCR. This table holds 500,000 to 550,000 distinct CDR3 sequences, approximately 7.2% found once. The entry originates in a study of response to subunit inactivated influenza vaccine. Study-wide points: New T cells are recruited in small numbers by each seasonal influenza vaccination, according to the authors' suggestion.

Germline lookup yields CDR1 SQVTM and CDR2 ANQGSEA. V gave up 7 bases and J gave up 2 bases; unmatched junction bases: 5. The CDR3 loop spans 12 amino acids. This sequence was found in a man between 50 and 69 years old who received an inactivated influenza vaccine. This rearrangement joins TRBV29-1 to TRBJ2-7, with 7 bases aligning to TRBD1. The source was PBMCs from blood, collected around 25 months after vaccination. The CDR3 DNA is TGCAGCGGTGGGGACAGAACCTACGAGCAGTACTTC. Its protein is CSGGDRTYEQYF.